These 8 T cell receptor beta chains were sequenced from one sample in a study of T cells in Graves' hyperthyroidism and ophthalmopathy. RNA transcripts served as the template for amplifying TCR beta CDR3 regions. The study used the HTBI primer set for a first-round RT-PCR of the TCR CDR3. TCRdb called the multiplex PCR reads again in MiXCR, with one record for every CDR3 protein. The table shows under 700,000 distinct CDR3 sequences, with 16% occurring only once. The sample comprised blood. These receptor sequences come from a woman between 18 and 29 years old with Graves' hyperthyroidism.

A few counts support this clonotype. The V gene is TRBV6-4, the J gene TRBJ1-5; TRBD1 is a possible D gene (6 bases). The CDR3 has 15 residues. Trimming removed 6 bases at V and 0 bases at J, with 12 bases between. Germline V gene sequence: CDR1 MRHNA, CDR2 SNTAGT. The CDR3 bases are TGTGCCAGCAGACAGGGTACTAATAGCAATCAGCCCCAGCATTTT. Residues: CASRQGTNSNQPQHF.

This clonotype was seen at least ten times. The chain combines TRBV12-3 or TRBV12-4 with TRBJ1-2; 10 positions agree with TRBD1. The J segment lost 8 bases and the V segment lost 8 bases, leaving 17 bases of the junction unmatched. There are 16 residues in the CDR3. CDR3 sequence reads: CASYPGETGGIRGYTF. In DNA form, the CDR3 reads TGTGCCAGCTACCCCGGGGAGACAGGGGGCATACGAGGCTACACCTTC.

This clonotype was counted many times. V gene TRBV28 combines with J gene TRBJ2-4; D is unresolved. Germline CDR1 MDHEN, CDR2 SYDVKM. The CDR3 covers 15 residues. V dropped 1 base and J dropped 0 bases, with 7 bases sitting between them. The CDR3 DNA sequence: TGTGCCAGCAGTTTATTTTCAATAGCCAAAAACATTCAGTACTTC. The encoded protein is CASSLFSIAKNIQYF.

This clonotype was observed many times. This chain joins TRBV11-2 and TRBJ2-7; 9 nucleotides agree with TRBD2. CDR3 length: 16 amino acids. Germline V gene data show CDR1 as SGHAT and CDR2 as FQNNGV. V gave up 7 bases and J gave up 7 bases; unmatched junction bases: 17. The CDR3 coding sequence is TGTGCCAGCATTCCCCTAGGGCTAGCGGGATCTTGGGAGCAGTACTTC. Amino acids: CASIPLGLAGSWEQYF.

This clonotype was counted many times. This chain joins TRBV11-2 and TRBJ2-1; possibly TRBD2 for D (6 bases). Trimming removed 5 bases from V and 5 bases from J, with 16 bases in between. This CDR3 comprises 15 residues. Per germline, CDR1 SGHAT and CDR2 FQNNGV. The CDR3 DNA is TGTGCCAGCAGCCCCCAGAGCGGGTCCCACAATGAGCAGTTCTTC. Its translation: CASSPQSGSHNEQFF.

The sample holds many counts of this clonotype. The chain has TRBV3-1 and TRBJ2-3; 7 bases match TRBD1. The germline V gene has CDR1 LGHDT and CDR2 YNNKEL (reference sequence). V lost 4 bases and J lost 6; bases outside the gene matches: 13. The CDR3 has 16 residues. CDR3 sequence (DNA): TGTGCCAGCAGCCCCGAGGGGGCTAGGCGTTATGATACGCAGTATTTT. Protein: CASSPEGARRYDTQYF.

This clonotype was counted many times. The J gene is TRBJ1-2, the V gene TRBV3-1, with D uncertain. Germline V lookup: CDR1 LGHDT, CDR2 YNNKEL (reference sequence). The CDR3 runs 12 residues. V was pared by 3 bases and J by 5 bases, with 7 bases between. The CDR3 is CASSHSVYGYTF. The CDR3 DNA reads as TGTGCCAGCAGCCACTCGGTTTATGGCTACACCTTC.

This clonotype showed up many times. This CDR3 is CAISDGLAGADTQYF. CDR3 DNA: TGTGCCATCAGTGATGGGCTAGCGGGGGCAGATACGCAGTATTTT. The chain has TRBV10-3 and TRBJ2-3, with 10 bases fitting TRBD2. The germline V gene has CDR1 ENHRY and CDR2 SYGVKD. The V gene end was trimmed by 3 bases and the J gene end by 4 bases; junction bases not matched to a gene: 4. CDR3 length: 15 amino acids.